Shown below are 30 T cell receptor beta chains from a single sample sequenced in a study of cytomegalovirus exposure and HLA in healthy donors. TCRdb's table, derived via immunoSEQ multiplex PCR, lists solely in-frame clones and lacks some. The repertoire includes 95,000 to 150,000 clones, roughly 88% of them detected once, and over 6% sits in the top ten. Specimen: PBMCs. The source of these receptors is a woman aged 18-30 years in good health and CMV-seropositive.

The V gene is TRBV15, the J gene TRBJ2-6; 7 nucleotides align to TRBD1. Germline V gene lookup returns CDR1 LNHNV and CDR2 YYDKDF (reference sequence). This CDR3 has 17 amino acids. V shed 2 bases and J 2 bases; nucleotides not matched to a gene: 6. The CDR3 nucleotides read TGTGCCACCAGCAGAACAGGGGTTCGTACTGGGGCCAACGTCCTGACTTTC. The encoded protein is CATSRTGVRTGANVLTF.

The DNA for the CDR3 is TGTGCCAGCAGCGGCCGGGACATGAGTTCACCCCTCCACTTT. Translating gives CASSGRDMSSPLHF. The chain carries TRBV9 and TRBJ1-6, with D perhaps matching TRBD1 (6 bases). Trimming removed 3 bases at V and 9 bases at J, with 13 bases between. The CDR3 covers 14 residues. CDR1 is SGDLS, CDR2 YYNGEE, per germline.

This chain uses TRBV28 with TRBJ1-2; possibly TRBD1 for D (5 bases). Per the germline V gene, CDR1 is MDHEN and CDR2 is SYDVKM. The V end lost 8 bases, the J end lost 4 bases, and 14 bases lay between the germline ends. The CDR3 covers 13 residues. CDR3 nucleotide sequence: TGTGCCAGCTCCTGGGGGGGGGTCTATGGCTACACCTTC. This codes for CASSWGGVYGYTF.

The chain joins TRBV6-1 to TRBJ1-1; 9 positions match TRBD1. Germline CDR1 and CDR2: MNHNS and SASEGT. The CDR3 contains 19 residues. V lost 2 bases, J lost 3 bases, and 16 bases stayed unmatched. CDR3 region: CASSEIVGYRGPGDTEAFF. In nucleotides, the CDR3 is TGTGCCAGCAGTGAAATCGTGGGGTACAGGGGGCCGGGGGACACTGAAGCTTTCTTT.

The chain links TRBV4-3 to TRBJ2-1; D perhaps matches TRBD2 (6 bases). The CDR3 is 16 amino acids. V was trimmed by 4 bases and J by 9 bases, leaving 22 bases between them. Germline CDR1 reads LGHNA; CDR2 reads YSLEER. The CDR3 spells CASSPDPSARDIEQFF. DNA of the CDR3: TGCGCCAGCAGCCCAGATCCCTCGGCGCGGGATATTGAGCAGTTCTTC.

The table lists this clone with a count of one. J is TRBJ1-1 and V is TRBV30, with TRBD1 identical over 8 bases. J gave up 0 bases and V 4 bases, and 7 bases lay outside the gene matches. Germline CDR1 GTSNPN, CDR2 SVGIG (reference sequence). The CDR3 totals 15 residues. CDR3 DNA sequence: TGTGCCTGGACCAGGACAGGGTCTATGAACACTGAAGCTTTCTTT. It translates to CAWTRTGSMNTEAFF.

The V call is TRBV19, the J call TRBJ1-6; no reliable D call. From germline, CDR1 is LNHDA and CDR2 SQIVND (reference sequence). The germline V and J ends were trimmed by 10 bases and 6 bases, with 19 bases remaining between them. CDR3 length equals 15 residues. DNA of the CDR3: TGTGCCACCGCGACGGGAGGGCGGATTAATTCACCCCTCCACTTT. Its protein is CATATGGRINSPLHF.

The rearrangement joins TRBV5-1 to TRBJ2-7, with 7 bases aligning to TRBD2. The CDR3 extends over 14 amino acids. Germline V gives CDR1 SGHRS, CDR2 YFSETQ. The junction had 9 bases not matched to a gene; V was cut back by 7 bases and J by 2 bases. The CDR3 bases are TGCGCCAGCTCCCTCCGGGGGGACCCCTACGAGCAGTACTTC. Translating it yields CASSLRGDPYEQYF.

Only a few counts were recorded for this clone. This chain joins TRBV15 and TRBJ2-1; D might be TRBD1 (6 bases). CDR3 size: 13 residues. Trimming pared 3 bases from V and 10 bases from J, leaving 13 bases between. Germline lookup yields CDR1 LNHNV and CDR2 YYDKDF (reference sequence). The CDR3 bases are TGTGCCACCAGCAGGGACGCCCAGGGGGAGCAGTTCTTC. This codes for CATSRDAQGEQFF.

The chain has TRBV6-6 and TRBJ1-5; TRBD1 agrees at 9 bases. With 7 bases clipped from V and 3 bases from J, the junction kept 7 bases outside the gene matches. The germline CDR1 and CDR2 sequences are MNHNY and SVGAGI (reference sequence). The CDR3 runs to 15 residues. This CDR3 is CASNKDRGDNQPQHF. CDR3 sequence (DNA): TGTGCCAGCAACAAGGACAGGGGCGACAATCAGCCCCAGCATTTT.

The chain employs TRBV6-5 and TRBJ2-1, with TRBD2 matching over 9 bases. Germline V gene data show CDR1 as MNHEY and CDR2 as SVGAGI. The length of the CDR3 is 15 residues. The V gene end was trimmed by 2 bases and the J gene end by 2 bases; junction bases not matched to a gene: 1. The CDR3 coding sequence is TGTGCCAGCAGTTACCGCGGGGGGGCCTACAATGAGCAGTTCTTC. Its translation is CASSYRGGAYNEQFF.

The chain links TRBV29-1 to TRBJ1-1; 7 bases line up with TRBD1. The V gene end was trimmed by 3 bases and the J gene end by 3 bases; junction bases not matched to a gene: 1. This CDR3 region has 12 residues. Germline loops: CDR1 SQVTM, CDR2 ANQGSEA. CDR3 amino acids: CSVDRGDTEAFF. The CDR3, as DNA: TGCAGCGTTGACAGGGGGGACACTGAAGCTTTCTTT.

The chain links TRBV6-5 to TRBJ1-1, with D perhaps TRBD1 (5 bases). The CDR3 runs 13 residues. With 5 bases removed from V and 4 bases from J, the gap between germline ends came to 11 bases. Germline V gene data show CDR1 as MNHEY and CDR2 as SVGAGI. The chain's CDR3 is CASSQGVTTEAFF. Here the CDR3 DNA reads TGTGCCAGCAGTCAAGGGGTGACCACTGAAGCTTTCTTT.

The V call is TRBV5-6, the J call TRBJ1-1, with 7 bases matching TRBD1. The V gene end was trimmed by 4 bases and the J gene end by 2 bases; junction bases not matched to a gene: 8. In germline, CDR1 is SGHDT, CDR2 YYEEEE. This CDR3 comprises 15 residues. CDR3 DNA sequence: TGTGCCAGCAGCATCCCGACAGGGAGCAACACTGAAGCTTTCTTT. Translating it yields CASSIPTGSNTEAFF. The variable domain in full, completed from reference TRBV5-6 and TRBJ1-1, reads DAGVTQSPTHLIKTRGQQVTLRCSPKSGHDTVSWYQQALGQGPQFIFQYYEEEERQRGNFPDRFSGHQFPNYSSELNVNALLLGDSALYLCASSIPTGSNTEAFFGQGTRLTVV.

The chain recombines TRBV5-1 with TRBJ1-4, with a weak D call TRBD1 (6 bases). Germline values: CDR1 SGHRS, CDR2 YFSETQ. The length of the CDR3 is 12 residues. V gave up 5 bases and J gave up 8 bases, with 10 bases separating them. Here the CDR3 DNA reads TGCGCCAGCAGTACGCAGGGGGAAAAACTGTTTTTT. As protein: CASSTQGEKLFF.

This clone has only a few counts. The chain has TRBV7-8 and TRBJ1-3; 7 positions agree with TRBD1. The V gene's germline CDR1 is SGHVS and CDR2 FQNEAQ. The V segment lost 4 bases and the J segment 3 bases; nucleotides outside the gene matches: 9. CDR3 length: 16 residues. The CDR3 protein is CASSSRRGFDGNTIYF. The CDR3, as DNA: TGTGCCAGCAGCTCTCGCAGGGGGTTTGATGGAAACACCATATATTTT.

The chain joins TRBV18 to TRBJ1-4; D possibly corresponds to TRBD1 (5 bases). CDR1 KGHSH and CDR2 LQKENI come from the germline V gene. This CDR3 comprises 16 residues. The V end lost 2 bases, the J end lost 2 bases, and 12 bases lay between the germline ends. The CDR3 loop reads CASSPKAAGTNEKLFF. The CDR3 DNA reads TGTGCCAGCTCACCAAAGGCGGCAGGGACTAATGAAAAACTGTTTTTT.

The chain joins TRBV30 to TRBJ2-3; D is perhaps TRBD2 (6 bases). CDR3 size: 14 residues. Germline V gives CDR1 GTSNPN, CDR2 SVGIG (reference sequence). The ends were cut back, 4 bases at V and 0 bases at J, with 11 bases in the middle. CDR3 sequence reads: CAWTGTYSTDTQYF. The CDR3 DNA reads as TGTGCCTGGACCGGGACTTACAGCACAGATACGCAGTATTTT.

The chain links TRBV23-1 to TRBJ2-7, with 9 positions matching TRBD1. TRBV23-1 is assigned to the ORF class and has an uncertain function. There are 18 residues in the CDR3. V trimming: 0 bases; J trimming: 4 bases; junction bases outside the gene matches: 13. Here the CDR3 reads CASSQSISHRGRRYEQYF. Written as DNA, the CDR3 is TGCGCCAGCAGTCAATCGATTTCCCACAGGGGGCGGAGGTACGAGCAGTACTTC.

V and J are TRBV7-9 and TRBJ2-7, with 13 bases fitting TRBD2. The CDR3 is made up of 15 amino acids. CDR1 and CDR2 from the germline V gene are SEHNR and FQNEAQ (reference sequence). V shed 6 bases and J 4 bases; nucleotides not matched to a gene: 6. The CDR3 loop reads CASRLGLAGDYEQYF. In DNA form, the CDR3 reads TGTGCCAGCAGGCTAGGACTAGCGGGGGATTACGAGCAGTACTTC. The whole variable domain, remainder taken from reference TRBV7-9 and TRBJ2-7, is DTGVSQNPRHKITKRGQNVTFRCDPISEHNRLYWYRQTLGQGPEFLTYFQNEAQLEKSRLLSDRFSAERPKGSFSTLEIQRTEQGDSAMYLCASRLGLAGDYEQYFGPGTRLTVT.

The V call is TRBV9, the J call TRBJ1-1, with TRBD1 identical over 7 bases. Germline V gene data show CDR1 as SGDLS and CDR2 as YYNGEE. The ends lost 0 bases at V and 5 bases at J; junction bases unmatched: 10. This CDR3 contains 16 residues. CDR3 sequence reads: CASSVAIEGAQTEAFF. The CDR3 region has the DNA TGTGCCAGCAGCGTAGCTATTGAGGGGGCGCAGACTGAAGCTTTCTTT. Full variable domain (outside the CDR3, taken from reference TRBV9 and TRBJ1-1): DSGVTQTPKHLITATGQRVTLRCSPRSGDLSVYWYQQSLDQGLQFLIQYYNGEERAKGNILERFSAQQFPDLHSELNLSSLELGDSALYFCASSVAIEGAQTEAFFGQGTRLTVV.

This clone was seen just once. The rearrangement links TRBV4-1 to TRBJ1-2; possible D gene TRBD1, 6 bases. Trimming removed 0 bases from V and 4 bases from J, with 18 bases in between. Germline loops: CDR1 MGHRA, CDR2 YSYEKL. This CDR3 has 17 residues. This chain's CDR3 is CASSQDSRGGAAYGYTF. In DNA, the CDR3 is TGCGCCAGCAGCCAAGATTCAAGGGGGGGGGCAGCCTATGGCTACACCTTC.

This clone occurred once. This chain uses TRBV7-9 with TRBJ2-7; maybe TRBD1 (5 bases). V was clipped by 1 base and J by 5 bases, with 12 bases between them. The CDR3 spans 14 residues. Germline V gene lookup returns CDR1 SEHNR and CDR2 FQNEAQ (reference sequence). CDR3 DNA: TGTGCCAGCAGCTTAGTTTCAGGGCCCAACGAGCAGTACTTC. Amino acids: CASSLVSGPNEQYF.

This chain joins TRBV7-3 and TRBJ2-3; maybe TRBD2 (6 bases). In germline, CDR1 is SGHTA, CDR2 FQGTGA. The V end was cut by 4 bases, the J end by 1 base, with 9 bases between. The CDR3 has 14 residues. DNA for the CDR3: TGTGCCAGCAGCTGGGGGGTAGGCACAGATACGCAGTATTTT. Its protein is CASSWGVGTDTQYF. Variable domain in full (rest from reference TRBV7-3 and TRBJ2-3): GAGVSQTPSNKVTEKGKYVELRCDPISGHTALYWYRQSLGQGPEFLIYFQGTGAADDSGLPNDRFFAVRPEGSVSTLKIQRTERGDSAVYLCASSWGVGTDTQYFGPGTRLTVL.

This clone was found once. The V gene is TRBV5-1, the J gene TRBJ2-3; TRBD2 matches at 12 bases. Looked up from germline, CDR1 is SGHRS and CDR2 is YFSETQ. The CDR3 is made up of 17 amino acids. With V trimmed by 5 bases and J by 3 bases, 10 bases remained unmatched. The CDR3 bases are TGCGCCAGCAGACCACTAGCGGGGGGAGGGGGGACAGATACGCAGTATTTT. This encodes CASRPLAGGGGTDTQYF.

The chain recombines TRBV19 with TRBJ2-2; 8 nucleotides align to TRBD1. Germline CDR1 LNHDA, CDR2 SQIVND (reference sequence). Losses at the gene ends were 6 bases for V and 6 bases for J; bases not matched to a gene: 3. CDR3 length equals 13 residues. The CDR3 here is CASSLRGPGELFF. In DNA form, the CDR3 reads TGTGCCAGTAGCCTCAGGGGGCCCGGGGAGCTGTTTTTT.

The chain recombines TRBV4-1 with TRBJ1-6; 7 bases map to TRBD1. With 9 bases clipped from V and 7 bases from J, the junction kept 12 bases outside the gene matches. The length of the CDR3 is 15 residues. Per germline, CDR1 MGHRA and CDR2 YSYEKL. The CDR3 spells CASSLRGQWNSPLHF. The CDR3 DNA reads as TGCGCCAGTTCATTGAGGGGACAGTGGAATTCACCCCTCCACTTT.

The rearrangement links TRBV4-1 to TRBJ2-5; 9 bases align to TRBD2. After removal of 0 bases from V and 0 bases from J, the junction contained 5 bases not matched to a gene. This CDR3 contains 17 residues. In germline, CDR1 is MGHRA, CDR2 YSYEKL. As DNA, the CDR3 is TGCGCCAGCAGCCAAGATCAGGGACTAGCCTACCAAGAGACCCAGTACTTC. It encodes CASSQDQGLAYQETQYF.

The genes are TRBV18 and TRBJ1-1; D may be TRBD1 (5 bases). CDR1 KGHSH and CDR2 LQKENI come from the germline V gene. The CDR3 is 15 residues long. Trimming took off 3 bases at V and 1 base at J, with 12 bases between the two ends. In DNA form, the CDR3 reads TGTGCCAGCTCACCGATTGGACATCCGAACACTGAAGCTTTCTTT. Its translation is CASSPIGHPNTEAFF.

The chain employs TRBV11-2 and TRBJ2-1, with a possible D match to TRBD1 (6 bases). Trimming removed 1 base at V and 6 bases at J, with 7 bases between. Germline values: CDR1 SGHAT, CDR2 FQNNGV. This CDR3 contains 13 residues. Here the CDR3 DNA reads TGTGCCAGCAGCTTAGCCAGGGGCAATGAGCAGTTCTTC. Encoded protein: CASSLARGNEQFF.